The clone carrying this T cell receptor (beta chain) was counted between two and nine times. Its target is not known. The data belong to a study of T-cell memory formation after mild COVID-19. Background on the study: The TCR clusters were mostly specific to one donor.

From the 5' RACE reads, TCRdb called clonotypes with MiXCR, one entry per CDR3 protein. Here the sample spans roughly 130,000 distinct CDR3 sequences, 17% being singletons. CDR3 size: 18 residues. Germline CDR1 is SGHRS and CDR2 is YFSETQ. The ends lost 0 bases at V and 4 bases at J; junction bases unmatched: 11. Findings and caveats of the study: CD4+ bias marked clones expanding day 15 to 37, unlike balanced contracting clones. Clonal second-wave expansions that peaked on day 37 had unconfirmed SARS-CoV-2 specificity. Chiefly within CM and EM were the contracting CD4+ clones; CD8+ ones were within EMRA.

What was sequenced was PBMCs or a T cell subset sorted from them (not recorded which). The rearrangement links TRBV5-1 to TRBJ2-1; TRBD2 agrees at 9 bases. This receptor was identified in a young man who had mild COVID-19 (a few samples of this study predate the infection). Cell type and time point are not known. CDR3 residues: CASSLGLAAQKRYNEQFF. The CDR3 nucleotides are TGCGCCAGCAGCTTGGGACTAGCGGCTCAGAAGAGGTACAATGAGCAGTTCTTC. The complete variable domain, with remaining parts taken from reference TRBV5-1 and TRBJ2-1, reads KAGVTQTPRYLIKTRGQQVTLSCSPISGHRSVSWYQQTPGQGLQFLFEYFSETQRNKGNFPGRFSGRQFSNSRSEMNVSTLELGDSALYLCASSLGLAAQKRYNEQFFGPGTRLTVL.